This entry concerns a single TCR beta chain. The source of the sample is a study of graft-versus-host responses after intestinal transplantation. The table came from immunoSEQ multiplex PCR; TCRdb's copy has only in-frame clones and leaves some out. The data hold 25,000 to 35,000 clones, with roughly 93% observed a single time. V trimming: 0 bases; J trimming: 4 bases; junction bases outside the gene matches: 5. There are 15 residues in the CDR3. CDR1 is SGHAT and CDR2 is FQNNGV in the germline V gene. The sequencing here drew on PBMCs, taken 66 days after intestinal transplant. The chain is built from TRBV11-2 and TRBJ2-7, with 8 positions matching TRBD2. This sequence was found in a human patient who received an intestinal transplant, so some T cells may come from the graft donor. CDR3: CASSLDGGGGYEQYF. CDR3 in DNA: TGTGCCAGCAGCTTAGATGGGGGCGGGGGGTACGAGCAGTACTTC.